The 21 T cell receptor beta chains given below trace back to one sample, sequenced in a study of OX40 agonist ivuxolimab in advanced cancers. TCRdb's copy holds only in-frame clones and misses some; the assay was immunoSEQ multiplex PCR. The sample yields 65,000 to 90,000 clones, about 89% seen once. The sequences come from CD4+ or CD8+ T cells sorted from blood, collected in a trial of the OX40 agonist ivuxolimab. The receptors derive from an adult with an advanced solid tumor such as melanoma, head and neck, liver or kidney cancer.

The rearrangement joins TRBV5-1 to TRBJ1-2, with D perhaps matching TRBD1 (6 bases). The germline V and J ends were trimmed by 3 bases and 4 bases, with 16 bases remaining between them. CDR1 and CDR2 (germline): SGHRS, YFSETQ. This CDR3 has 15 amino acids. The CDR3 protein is CASSWLQGSRYGYTF. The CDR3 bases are TGCGCCAGCAGCTGGTTACAGGGTTCCCGCTATGGCTACACCTTC.

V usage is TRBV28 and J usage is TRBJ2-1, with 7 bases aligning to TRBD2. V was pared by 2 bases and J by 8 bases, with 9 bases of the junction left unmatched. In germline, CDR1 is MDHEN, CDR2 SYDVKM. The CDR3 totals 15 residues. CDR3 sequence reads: CASSLKRLAPHEQFF. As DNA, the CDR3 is TGTGCCAGCAGTTTAAAGCGACTAGCCCCCCATGAGCAGTTCTTC.

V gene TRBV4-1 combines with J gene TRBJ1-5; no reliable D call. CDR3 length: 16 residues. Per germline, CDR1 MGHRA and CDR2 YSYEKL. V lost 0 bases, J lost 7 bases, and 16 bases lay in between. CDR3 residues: CASSQDHPPRRQPQHF. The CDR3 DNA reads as TGCGCCAGCAGCCAAGATCACCCCCCCCGGAGGCAGCCCCAGCATTTT.

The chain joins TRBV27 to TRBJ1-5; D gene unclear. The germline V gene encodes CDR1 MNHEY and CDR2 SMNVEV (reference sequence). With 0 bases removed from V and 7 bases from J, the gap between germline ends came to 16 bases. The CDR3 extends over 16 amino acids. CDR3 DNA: TGTGCCAGCAGTTTATCCCACCCAACCTGGGGACAGCCCCAGCATTTT. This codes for CASSLSHPTWGQPQHF.

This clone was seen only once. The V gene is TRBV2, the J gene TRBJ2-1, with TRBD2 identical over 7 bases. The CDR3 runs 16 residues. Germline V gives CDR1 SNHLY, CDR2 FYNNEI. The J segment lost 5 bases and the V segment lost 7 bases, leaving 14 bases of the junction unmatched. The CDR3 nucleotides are TGTGCCAGCATCCCAAGGGGAGGGGACTGGAACAATGAGCAGTTCTTC. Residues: CASIPRGGDWNNEQFF.

The CDR3 spells CASSLDVYGYTF. CDR3 nucleotide sequence: TGTGCCAGCAGCTTGGATGTTTATGGCTACACCTTC. The rearrangement uses TRBV5-5 and TRBJ1-2; D gene ambiguous. The CDR3 is 12 amino acids. The V end was cut by 0 bases, the J end by 5 bases, with 5 bases between. In germline, CDR1 is SGHKS, CDR2 YYEKEE (reference sequence).

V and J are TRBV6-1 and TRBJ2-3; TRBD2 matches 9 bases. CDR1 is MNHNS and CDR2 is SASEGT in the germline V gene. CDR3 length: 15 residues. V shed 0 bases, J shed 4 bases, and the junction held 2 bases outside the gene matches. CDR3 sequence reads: CASSEAAGGPDTQYF. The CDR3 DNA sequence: TGTGCCAGCAGTGAAGCGGCGGGGGGGCCAGATACGCAGTATTTT.

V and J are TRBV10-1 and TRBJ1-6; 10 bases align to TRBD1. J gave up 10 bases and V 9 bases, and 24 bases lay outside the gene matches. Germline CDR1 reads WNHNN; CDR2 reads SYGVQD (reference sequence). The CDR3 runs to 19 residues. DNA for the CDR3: TGCGCCAGGAGCGAAGACCGGGACAGGGGCGCCCGAATTCTCTCACCCCTCCACTTT. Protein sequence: CARSEDRDRGARILSPLHF.

CDR3 protein: CASSVGLAGEETQYF. CDR3 DNA: TGTGCCAGCAGCGTAGGGCTAGCGGGAGAGGAGACCCAGTACTTC. The V call is TRBV9, the J call TRBJ2-5; 10 positions agree with TRBD2. The germline CDR1 and CDR2 sequences are SGDLS and YYNGEE. The CDR3 consists of 15 residues. Trimming took 0 bases from V and 5 from J; bases not matched to a gene: 4.

The CDR3 region is CASSEITGADTQYF. DNA of the CDR3: TGTGCCAGCAGTGAAATAACGGGTGCAGATACGCAGTATTTT. This rearrangement joins TRBV6-1 to TRBJ2-3; D is undetermined. The germline gives CDR1 MNHNS, CDR2 SASEGT. V gave up 2 bases and J gave up 4 bases, with 10 bases separating them. The CDR3 runs to 14 residues.

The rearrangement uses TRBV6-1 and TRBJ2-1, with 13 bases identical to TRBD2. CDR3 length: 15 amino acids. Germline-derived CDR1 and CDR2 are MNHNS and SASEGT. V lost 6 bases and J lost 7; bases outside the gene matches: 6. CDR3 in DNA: TGTGCCAGCAGCGGACTAGCGGGAGAGGGGAATGAGCAGTTCTTC. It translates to CASSGLAGEGNEQFF.

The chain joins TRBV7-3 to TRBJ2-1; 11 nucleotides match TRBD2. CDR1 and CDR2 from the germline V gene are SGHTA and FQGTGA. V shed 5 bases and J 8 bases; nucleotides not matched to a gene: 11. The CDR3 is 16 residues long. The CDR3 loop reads CASSRLAGGPSDEQFF. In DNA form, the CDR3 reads TGTGCCAGCAGCCGATTAGCGGGAGGGCCGTCCGATGAGCAGTTCTTC.

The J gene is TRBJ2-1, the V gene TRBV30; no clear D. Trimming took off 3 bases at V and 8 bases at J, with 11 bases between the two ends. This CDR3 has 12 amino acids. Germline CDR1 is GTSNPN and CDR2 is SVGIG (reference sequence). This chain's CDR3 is CAWSVAGDEQFF. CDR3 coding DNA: TGTGCCTGGAGCGTCGCTGGGGATGAGCAGTTCTTC.

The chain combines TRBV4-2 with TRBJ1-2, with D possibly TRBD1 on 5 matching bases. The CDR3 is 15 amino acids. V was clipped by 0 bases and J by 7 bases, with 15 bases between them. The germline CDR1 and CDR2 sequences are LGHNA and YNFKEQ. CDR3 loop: CASSQEGSGLSGYTF. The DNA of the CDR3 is TGTGCCAGCAGCCAAGAAGGGTCAGGGCTAAGTGGCTACACCTTC.

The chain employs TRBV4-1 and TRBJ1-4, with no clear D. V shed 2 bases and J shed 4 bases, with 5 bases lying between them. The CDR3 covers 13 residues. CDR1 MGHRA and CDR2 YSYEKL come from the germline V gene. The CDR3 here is CASSQRLNEKLFF. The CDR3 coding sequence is TGCGCCAGCAGCCAACGACTTAATGAAAAACTGTTTTTT.

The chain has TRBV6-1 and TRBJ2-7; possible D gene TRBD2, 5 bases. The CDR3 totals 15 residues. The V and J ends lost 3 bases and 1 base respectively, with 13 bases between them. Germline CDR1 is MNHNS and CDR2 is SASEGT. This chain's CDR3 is CASSDGIASSYEQYV. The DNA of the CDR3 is TGTGCCAGCAGTGACGGGATAGCCTCTTCCTACGAGCAGTACGTC.

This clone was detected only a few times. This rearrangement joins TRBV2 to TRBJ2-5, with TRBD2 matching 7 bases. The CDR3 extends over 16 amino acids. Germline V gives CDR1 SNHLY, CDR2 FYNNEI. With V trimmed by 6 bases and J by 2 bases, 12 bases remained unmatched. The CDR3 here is CASRPTLAEKQETQYF. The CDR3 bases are TGTGCCAGCAGGCCTACCCTAGCGGAGAAACAAGAGACCCAGTACTTC.

The CDR3 here is CASRGGRTHTGELFF. The CDR3, as DNA: TGCGCCAGCAGGGGAGGGAGGACACACACCGGGGAGCTGTTTTTT. The chain uses TRBV10-1 and TRBJ2-2; 7 bases align to TRBD2. This CDR3 is built from 15 residues. The germline V gene has CDR1 WNHNN and CDR2 SYGVQD (reference sequence). The J segment lost 3 bases and the V segment lost 6 bases, leaving 7 bases of the junction unmatched.

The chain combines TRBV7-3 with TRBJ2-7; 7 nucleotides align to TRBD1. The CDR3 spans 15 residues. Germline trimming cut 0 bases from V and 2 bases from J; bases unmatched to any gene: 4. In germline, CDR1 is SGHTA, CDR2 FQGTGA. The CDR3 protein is CASSLTATGPYEQYF. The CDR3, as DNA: TGTGCCAGCAGCTTAACGGCGACAGGGCCCTACGAGCAGTACTTC.

For the CDR3, the DNA is TGTGCCATCAGTGGGGGACAGTTGAACACTGAAGCTTTCTTT. As protein: CAISGGQLNTEAFF. The J gene is TRBJ1-1, the V gene TRBV10-3, with TRBD1 identical over 7 bases. Germline CDR1 ENHRY, CDR2 SYGVKD. The CDR3 is 14 amino acids. Trimming took 4 bases from V and 0 from J; bases not matched to a gene: 2.

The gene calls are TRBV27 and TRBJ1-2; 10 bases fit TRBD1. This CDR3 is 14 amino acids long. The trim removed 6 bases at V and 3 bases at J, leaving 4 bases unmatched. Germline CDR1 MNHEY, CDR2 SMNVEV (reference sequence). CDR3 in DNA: TGTGCCAGCAGGGGGGACAGGGGTGACTATGGCTACACCTTC. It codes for CASRGDRGDYGYTF.